The rows below give T cell receptor beta chains drawn from one sample of a study of T-cell memory formation after mild COVID-19. TCRdb reanalysed the 5' RACE reads using MiXCR and keeps one entry per CDR3 protein. The sample lists some 65,000 distinct CDR3 sequences, around 17% occurring once. Sequenced sample: PBMCs or a T cell subset sorted from them (not recorded which). These receptors all come from an adult woman who had mild COVID-19 (a few samples of this study predate the infection). Cell type and time point are not known. CDR3s include the opening cysteine and the closing phenylalanine or tryptophan.

J gene | V gene | CDR3 protein
TRBJ2-7 | TRBV27 | CASSLSRVGYEQYF
TRBJ2-7 | TRBV5-5 | CASSLVGGTYEQYF
TRBJ2-5 | TRBV7-9 | CASSFDRYQETQYF
TRBJ2-2 | TRBV5-1 | CASSLGQGFSGELFF
TRBJ2-7 | TRBV6-2/TRBV6-3 | CASSYGESYEQYF
TRBJ2-7 | TRBV7-9 | CASSLAADYEQYF
TRBJ2-5 | TRBV4-1 | CASSQRGGETQYF
TRBJ2-6 | TRBV27 | CASSGQGGDSGANVLTF
TRBJ1-1 | TRBV7-3 | CASSYRTGGNTEAFF
TRBJ2-5 | TRBV7-3 | CASSLRSGDQETQYF
TRBJ2-3 | TRBV12-3/TRBV12-4 | CASSLGTSGNTDTQYF
TRBJ2-1 | TRBV7-9 | CASSWGAAHNEQFF
TRBJ2-7 | TRBV12-3/TRBV12-4 | CASSPGTNSYEQYF
TRBJ2-5 | TRBV7-8 | CASSWTGRFQETQYF
TRBJ2-2 | TRBV15 | CATRGLGRDTGELFF
TRBJ2-3 | TRBV27 | CASSPPSDTQYF
TRBJ2-1 | TRBV9 | CASRSGLADYNEQFF
TRBJ2-3 | TRBV7-2 | CASSLISGRVLDTQYF
TRBJ1-2 | TRBV18 | CASSPLPTENYGYTF
TRBJ2-3 | TRBV7-7 | CASSPGLRTDTQYF
TRBJ2-5 | TRBV13 | CASSLPGQGRETQYF
TRBJ2-3 | TRBV7-6 | CASSLGYTDTQYF
TRBJ1-1 | TRBV24-1 | CATRGPNTEAFF
TRBJ2-1 | TRBV20-1 | CSARDLAGPKEQFF
TRBJ2-1 | TRBV5-6 | CASFSLVDEQFF
TRBJ2-3 | TRBV5-5 | CASSLSTAEGGDTQYF
TRBJ2-7 | TRBV27 | CASSLSQLALEQYF
TRBJ2-3 | TRBV7-6 | CASSLAPGTSTDTQYF
TRBJ2-2 | TRBV3-1 | CASSLKTGNTGELFF
TRBJ2-7 | TRBV20-1 | CSAPIGRAYEQYF
TRBJ2-3 | TRBV4-3 | CASSQEGDFGRTDTQYF
TRBJ2-5 | TRBV7-6 | CASSLWTSGNQETQYF
TRBJ1-2 | TRBV12-3/TRBV12-4 | CASGYEGVGGGYTF
TRBJ2-1 | TRBV6-1 | CASSDGQGNYNEQFF
TRBJ2-1 | TRBV24-1 | CATSELTHPKFF
TRBJ2-2 | TRBV6-1 | CASSEKTDHTGELFF
TRBJ2-7 | TRBV7-8 | CASSKGAGGHVDDEQYF
TRBJ2-2 | TRBV5-5 | CASSLLAGLNTGELFF
TRBJ2-5 | TRBV19 | CASSRGFQETQYF
TRBJ2-2 | TRBV24-1 | CATSPRSGELFF
TRBJ2-7 | TRBV6-2/TRBV6-3 | CASSTGREGYEQYF
TRBJ2-7 | TRBV5-1 | CASSLELVLPREQYF
TRBJ1-2 | TRBV21-1 | CASSKGLSNGGGDGYTF
TRBJ2-7 | TRBV12-3/TRBV12-4 | CASSTTSGPSYEQYF